This T cell receptor (beta chain) was observed in a study of identical twins. Overall study findings and caveats: Out-of-frame alpha sequences common to twins were enriched for low generation probability. For monozygotic twins, models underestimated out-of-frame TCR alpha sharing. Fewer insertions characterized abundant cord blood beta clonotypes, whereas memory repertoires showed none.

This clonotype came up a few times. Its target is not known. The authors used template switching to add a universal primer site and gave cDNA unique molecular identifiers. TCRdb analysed the 5' RACE reads with MiXCR anew, one entry per CDR3 protein. The sample has around 250,000 distinct CDR3 sequences; 5.5% to 7% are singletons. Looked up from germline, CDR1 is MNHNS and CDR2 is SASEGT. J gave up 5 bases and V 5 bases, and 12 bases lay outside the gene matches. CDR3 length: 16 residues. These sequences were also reported in another study, on yellow fever vaccine responses in identical twins.

The TCR sequence derives from a woman aged 18-29 years in good health. Sequencing input: memory (CD45RO+) T cells sorted from blood. This rearrangement joins TRBV6-1 to TRBJ2-7, with TRBD1 identical over 10 bases. Here the CDR3 reads CASSRLPGQGTDEQYF. For the CDR3, the DNA is TGTGCCAGCAGTCGACTTCCGGGACAGGGGACGGACGAGCAGTACTTC.